This T cell receptor beta chain was found in a study of human T cells and chemical hapten exposure. In its sample, this clonotype was seen many times. The antigen is undetermined. Unfractionated whole blood was the source of the extracted total RNA. TCRdb re-derived calls from the 5' RACE reads in MiXCR, one entry per CDR3 protein. Of 130,000 or so distinct CDR3 sequences listed, 4.1% are singletons. Germline V gene data show CDR1 as SQVTM and CDR2 as ANQGSEA. V shed 6 bases, J shed 5 bases, and the junction held 9 bases outside the gene matches. The CDR3 is 14 residues long. Overall study results and limits: With DPC sensitization, TCRs exceeding 1 in 1000 frequency showed no change.

V gene TRBV29-1 combines with J gene TRBJ2-1; TRBD1 matches at 8 bases. The receptor was isolated from a female donor in good health. CDR3 in amino acids: CSVVGQGSNNEQFF. The CDR3 DNA reads TGCAGCGTCGTTGGACAGGGAAGCAACAATGAGCAGTTCTTC.